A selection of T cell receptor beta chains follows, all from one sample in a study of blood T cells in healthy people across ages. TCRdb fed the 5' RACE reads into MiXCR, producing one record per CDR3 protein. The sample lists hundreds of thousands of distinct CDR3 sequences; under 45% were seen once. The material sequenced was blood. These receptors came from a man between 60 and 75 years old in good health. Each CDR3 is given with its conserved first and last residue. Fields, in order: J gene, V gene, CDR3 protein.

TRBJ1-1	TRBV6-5	CASSTGHGENTEAFF
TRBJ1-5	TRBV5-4	CASSLKWTETKTYSNQPQHF
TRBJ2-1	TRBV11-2	CASSPLRDRAPNEQFF
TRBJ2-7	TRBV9	CASSVDEGAKQYF
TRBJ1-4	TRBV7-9	CASSKSGPGNEKLFF
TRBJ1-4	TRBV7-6	CASSIGTGANEKLFF
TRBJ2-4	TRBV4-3	CASSQDPRSPVAKNIQYF
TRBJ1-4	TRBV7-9	CASSLRTGENEKLFF
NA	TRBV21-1	CASSSRTGAEQYF
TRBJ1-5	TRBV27	CASSFLGYNQPQHF
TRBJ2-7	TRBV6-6	CASSGTAQGSSYEQYF
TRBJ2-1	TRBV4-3	CASSQDPAGAWDEQFF
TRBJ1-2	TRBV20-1	CSATRRRGSSFIYGYTF
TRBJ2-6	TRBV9	CASSGTSGSSGANVLTF
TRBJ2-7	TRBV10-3	CAISGQGGREQYF
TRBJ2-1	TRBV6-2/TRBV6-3	CASSPAGTKINNEQFF
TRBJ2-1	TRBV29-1	CSVVSGGANEQFF
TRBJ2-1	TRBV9	CASSVGVGGYNEQFF
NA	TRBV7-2	CAGSLRQGETQYF
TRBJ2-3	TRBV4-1	CANSHLEGQGTSTDTQYF
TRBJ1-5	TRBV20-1	CSATGSNQPQHF
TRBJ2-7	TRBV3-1	CASSQDRRGRSYEQYF
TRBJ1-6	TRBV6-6	CASSYSRAGKGNSPLHF
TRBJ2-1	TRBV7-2	CASTRTGTSADEQFF
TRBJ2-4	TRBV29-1	CSARQGITNIQYF
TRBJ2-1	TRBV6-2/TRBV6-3	CASSYDWASEQFF
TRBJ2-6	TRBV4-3	CASSQGGFSPSGANVLTF
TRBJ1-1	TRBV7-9	CASSLAIQGIDTEAFF
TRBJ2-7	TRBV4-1	CASSQGMAISYEQYF
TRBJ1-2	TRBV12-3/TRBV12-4	CAGTEGGYGYTF
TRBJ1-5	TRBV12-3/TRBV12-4	CASSVNGAGDQPQHF
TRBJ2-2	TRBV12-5	CASLSLGGGPNTGELFF
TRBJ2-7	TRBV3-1	CASSQAFRGSSYEQYF
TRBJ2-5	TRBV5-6	CASSLTGGDNEQYF
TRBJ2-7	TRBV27	CASSSAGEPYEQYF
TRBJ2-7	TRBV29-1	CSALGGADYEQYF
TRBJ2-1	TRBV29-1	CSVAGTGQYNEQFF
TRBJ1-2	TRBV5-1	CASSSSGAYGYTF
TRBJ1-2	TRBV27	CASSLSGGDGNYGYTF
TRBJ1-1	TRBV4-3	CASSQDAGVTEAFF
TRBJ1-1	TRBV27	CASFTGNREAFF
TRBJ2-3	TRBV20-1	CSARWRFTDTQYF
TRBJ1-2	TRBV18	CASPPLRSPNYGYTF
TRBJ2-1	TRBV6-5	CASSPGLGRGGNEQFF
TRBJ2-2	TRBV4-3	CASSQAQGLGTGELFF
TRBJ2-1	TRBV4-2	CASSQETRAEPNEQFF
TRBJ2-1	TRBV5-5	CASSLLQYNEQFF
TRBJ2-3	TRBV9	CASSVNSGGDTQYF
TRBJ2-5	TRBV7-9	CASSSSPTQYF
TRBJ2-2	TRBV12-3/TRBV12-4	CASLREVGTGELFF